The 2 T cell receptor beta chains in this list originate from one sample, sequenced in a study of blood T cells in healthy people across ages. The authors ran a second PCR of roughly 7 to 11 cycles using a sample-barcoded 5' primer and a J-beta primer mix. TCRdb re-derived calls from the 5' RACE reads in MiXCR, one entry per CDR3 protein. The sample lists over a million distinct CDR3 sequences; under 55% were seen once. Sequenced: blood. The receptors originated from a woman under 30 in good health.

This clonotype occurred many times. One junction end does not reproduce the germline sequence, and a read error may be involved. This chain joins TRBV29-1 and TRBJ1-5; a weak D match, TRBD1 (6 bases). Germline loops: CDR1 SQVTM, CDR2 ANQGSEA. This CDR3 has 10 amino acids. CDR3: CRGCNQPQHF. CDR3 sequence (DNA): TGTAGGGGGTGCAATCAGCCCCAGCATTTT.

This clonotype was observed a handful of times. The chain recombines TRBV7-9 with TRBJ2-5; D perhaps matches TRBD2 (6 bases). Germline V gene sequence: CDR1 SEHNR, CDR2 FQNEAQ (reference sequence). The length of the CDR3 is 17 residues. The V end was cut by 5 bases, the J end by 3 bases, with 22 bases between. CDR3 in DNA: TGTGCCAGCAGCCGGTTCCCTTCTCTCGCGGGAAAAGAGACCCAGTACTTC. Protein: CASSRFPSLAGKETQYF.